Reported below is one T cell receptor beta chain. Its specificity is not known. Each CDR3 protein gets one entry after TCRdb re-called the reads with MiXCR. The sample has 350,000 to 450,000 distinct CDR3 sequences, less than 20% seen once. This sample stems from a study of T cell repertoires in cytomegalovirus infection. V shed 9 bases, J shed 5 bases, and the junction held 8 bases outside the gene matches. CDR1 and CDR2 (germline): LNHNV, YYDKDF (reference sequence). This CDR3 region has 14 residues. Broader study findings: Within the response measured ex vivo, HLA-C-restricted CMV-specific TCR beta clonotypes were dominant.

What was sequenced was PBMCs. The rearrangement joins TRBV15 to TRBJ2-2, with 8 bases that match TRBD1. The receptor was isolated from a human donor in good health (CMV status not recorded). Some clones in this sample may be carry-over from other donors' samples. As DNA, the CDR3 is TGTGCCACGGGCGACAGGGGCATTACCGGGGAGCTGTTTTTT. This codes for CATGDRGITGELFF.